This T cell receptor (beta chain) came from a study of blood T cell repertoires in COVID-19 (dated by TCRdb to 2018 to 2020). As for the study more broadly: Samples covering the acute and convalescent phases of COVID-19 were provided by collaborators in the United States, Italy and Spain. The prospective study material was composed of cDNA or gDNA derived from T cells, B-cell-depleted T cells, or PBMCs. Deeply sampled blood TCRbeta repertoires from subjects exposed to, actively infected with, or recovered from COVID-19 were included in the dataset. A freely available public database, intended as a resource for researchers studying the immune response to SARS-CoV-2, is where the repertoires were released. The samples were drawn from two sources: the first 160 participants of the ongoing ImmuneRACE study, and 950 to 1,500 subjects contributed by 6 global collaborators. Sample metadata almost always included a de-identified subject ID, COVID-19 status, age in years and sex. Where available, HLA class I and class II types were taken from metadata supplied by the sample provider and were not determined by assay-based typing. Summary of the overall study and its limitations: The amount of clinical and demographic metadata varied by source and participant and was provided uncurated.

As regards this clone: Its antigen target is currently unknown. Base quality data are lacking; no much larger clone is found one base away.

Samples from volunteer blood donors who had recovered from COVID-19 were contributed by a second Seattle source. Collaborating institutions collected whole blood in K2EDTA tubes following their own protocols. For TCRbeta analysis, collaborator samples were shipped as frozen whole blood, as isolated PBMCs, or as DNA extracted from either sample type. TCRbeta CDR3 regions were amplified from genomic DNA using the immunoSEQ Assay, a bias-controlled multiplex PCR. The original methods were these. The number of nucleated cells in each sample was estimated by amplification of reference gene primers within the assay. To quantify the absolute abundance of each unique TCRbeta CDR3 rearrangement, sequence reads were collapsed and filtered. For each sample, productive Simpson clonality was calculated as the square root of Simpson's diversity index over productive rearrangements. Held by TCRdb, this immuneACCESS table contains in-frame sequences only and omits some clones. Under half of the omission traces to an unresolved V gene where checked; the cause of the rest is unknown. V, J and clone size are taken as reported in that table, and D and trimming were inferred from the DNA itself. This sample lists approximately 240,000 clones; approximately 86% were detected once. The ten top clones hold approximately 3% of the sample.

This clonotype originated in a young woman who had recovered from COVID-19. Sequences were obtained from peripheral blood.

Read as DNA, the sequence is TGTGCCAGCAGCTTGGCGGGCAGGGTGACCGGGGAGCTGTTTTTT. Its amino acids are CASSLAGRVTGELFF. The sequence joins TRBV5-6 to TRBJ2-2, and TRBD1 may be the D gene, going by 5 matching bases. Based on the germline V gene, the CDR1 and CDR2 sequences are SGHDT and YYEEEE. The CDR3 holds 15 amino acids from the cysteine to the phenylalanine. Of the read, only the CDR3 DNA is kept; its 45 bases are in frame from base 1. The junction shows trimming of 0 bases on V and 5 bases on J, plus 11 bases between the germline ends.